The T cell receptor beta chain under discussion was sequenced for a study of blood T cells in healthy people across ages (dated by TCRdb to the mid-2010s). Regarding the study in general: In model experiments, template switching captured about one uniquely barcoded TCR beta cDNA molecule for every two T cells. Using deep sequencing normalized with unique cDNA molecular identifiers, the study measured how TCR beta repertoire diversity changes with age. The donors were split into four age groups: young (average 16 years), middle-aged (roughly 39), aged (around 67) and long-lived (approximately 80). Donors of different ages were randomly distributed across sequencing lanes to avoid experimental bias. For two donors (one aged 18 to 30 and one aged 80 or older), the study analyzed two additional independent replicas of 1 million unique cDNA reads from the same blood draw. On the study overall, not on this receptor specifically: Estimates of total diversity from one million sequenced T cells were regarded as lower bounds and underestimates. Observed TCR beta diversity per million T cells fell roughly linearly with age, and a significant reduction was already apparent by age around 40. Compared with the aged group, the long-lived group had more naive CD4+ T cells, fewer expanded clones and increased TCR diversity, suggesting age selection. A strong correlation was found between observed TCR beta diversity and the percentage of naive T cells measured by flow cytometry. Because donor CMV infection status was unknown, age-related changes in expanded clonotypes were potentially confounded. Bulk unsorted PBMC profiling prevented conclusive comparison of naive and antigen-experienced compartments.

Libraries were constructed by 5' RACE. TCRdb lists the instrument as Illumina HiSeq 2500. The second PCR ran for about 7 to 11 cycles and used a J-beta primer mix along with a sample-barcoded 5' primer. A unique molecular identifier was introduced onto each TCR beta cDNA molecule by a template-switch 5' adaptor carrying 12 random nucleotides. Each sample yielded at least 3 million CDR3-containing paired-end reads. The Mint cDNA synthesis kit, primed by a TRBC-specific oligonucleotide, was used to synthesize first-strand cDNA from all RNA. Following uracil-DNA glycosylase treatment, a first 18-cycle PCR with universal primers M1SS and BC2_uni_R was performed on all cDNA. In the authors' own workflow: For normalization, 1 million high-quality reads, each with a distinct molecular identifier, were randomly selected from each sample. Instead of being binned into consensus sequences, reads that shared molecular identifiers were thrown out. CDR3 identification, clonotype clustering and error correction used MiTCR with a Q25 quality threshold and the strictest error-elimination algorithm. Lower-bound total TCR beta diversity was estimated with a nonparametric unseen species model using Euler transformation. TCRdb trimmed the raw reads at Q25, called clones with MiXCR and kept productive beta chains. Entries that share a CDR3 protein sequence are merged under the most common genes and DNA. None of the V and J calls come from the authors' own analysis; TCRdb made them. Counted in this sample were approximately 900,000 distinct CDR3 sequences; roughly 48% of them appeared once. The top ten constitute 13% of the sample.

In regard to this clonotype: Its antigen has not been determined. The record has no base qualities; no much larger clone is one base away.

The germline V gene (reference sequence) supplies CDR1 MNHNY and CDR2 SVGAGI. The CDR3 starts with the cysteine, ends with the phenylalanine, and has 13 residues. Left in the record is the CDR3 DNA by itself, 39 bases read in frame from the first base. The V and J ends are trimmed by 6 bases and 5 bases, leaving 11 bases between them. Systemically healthy Caucasian individuals from Russia, 39 in total and aged about 6 to 100 years, were included as donors. Each donor gave roughly 9 milliliters of peripheral blood, drawn into EDTA-treated Vacutainer tubes. Ficoll-Paque density-gradient centrifugation was used to isolate PBMCs, with at least 7 million obtained per sample. Total RNA, at least 6 micrograms per sample, was extracted from PBMCs with Trizol reagent. The percentages of naive CD45RAhigh/CD27high T cells were determined by flow cytometry on a PBMC aliquot from every donor.

The chain is assembled from TRBV6-6 and TRBJ1-5, and perhaps TRBD1 as D gene, on 6 matching bases. This TCR was sampled from a man in his thirties or forties in good health. Sequenced material: blood. The sequence in DNA is TGTGCCAGCAGGATAGACAGGCATCAGCCCCAGCATTTT. The encoded protein is CASRIDRHQPQHF.